This T cell receptor beta chain was captured in a study of cytomegalovirus exposure and HLA in healthy donors. For the study at large: Some 85 million unique TCRs from HLA-typed donors were held in an early data release.

Study-wide results and limits: In a later analysis, TCR beta V- and J-gene trimming showed a link to a missense DCLRE1C variant. Segments of the TCR beta V type were, in most cases, productive about 90% or about 30% of the time in an earlier analysis. Analysis performed later found around 15,000 TCR beta sequences associated with HLA alleles at 0.05 false discovery rate.

As regards this clone: What it binds is unknown.

The CDR3 totals 16 residues. V lost 4 bases and J lost 12, with 24 bases in between. Germline loops: CDR1 MGHRA, CDR2 YSYEKL. Both 60 Vbeta primers and 13 Jbeta primers went into the PCR. Method: immunoSEQ multiplex PCR; TCRdb's copy keeps in-frame clones and lacks some. The sample yields about 200,000 clones, around 88% seen once. The sequencing sample was made of PBMCs. This chain links TRBV4-1 with TRBJ1-4, with D possibly TRBD1 on 5 matching bases. This TCR was recovered from a woman between 25 and 40 years old in good health and CMV-seronegative. CDR3 protein: CASSPIPGTDVEELFF. CDR3 in DNA: TGCGCCAGCAGCCCTATACCCGGGACTGACGTCGAGGAACTGTTTTTT.